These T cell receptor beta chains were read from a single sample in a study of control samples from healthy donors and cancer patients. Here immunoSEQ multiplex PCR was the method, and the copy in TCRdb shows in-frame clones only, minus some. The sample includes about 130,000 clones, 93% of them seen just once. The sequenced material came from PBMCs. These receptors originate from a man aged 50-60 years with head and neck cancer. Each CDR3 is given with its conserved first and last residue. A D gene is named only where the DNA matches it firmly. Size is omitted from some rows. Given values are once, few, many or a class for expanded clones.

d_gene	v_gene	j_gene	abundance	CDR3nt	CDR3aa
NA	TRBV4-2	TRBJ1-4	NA	TGTGCCAGCAGTTATACCTACCGGGGGGCAACTAATGAAAAACTGTTTTTT	CASSYTYRGATNEKLFF
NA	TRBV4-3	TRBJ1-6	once	TGCGCCAGCAGCCAAGATAGGCCTTCCAGGAGCTCCTATAATTCACCCCTCCACTTT	CASSQDRPSRSSYNSPLHF
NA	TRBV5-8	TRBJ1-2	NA	TGTGCCAGCCTACCCCAGTCCGGGGCGGGTGGCTACACCTTC	CASLPQSGAGGYTF
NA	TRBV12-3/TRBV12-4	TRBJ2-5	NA	TGTGCCAGCAGCTCACCGATAGAGACCCAGTACTTC	CASSSPIETQYF
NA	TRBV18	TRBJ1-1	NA	TGTGCCAGCTCACCACGACGCGACACTGAAGCTTTCTTT	CASSPRRDTEAFF
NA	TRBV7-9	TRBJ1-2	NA	TGTGCCAGCAGCTTAGAAAGGGGGAGCTATGGCTACACCTTC	CASSLERGSYGYTF
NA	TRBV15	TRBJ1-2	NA	TGTGCCACCAGCAGGGATTATCTAGGCGGATGGCATGGCTACACCTTC	CATSRDYLGGWHGYTF
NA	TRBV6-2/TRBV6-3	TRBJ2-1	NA	TGTGCCAGCAGTTACCTCCTCGGGACTGGGTATGAGCAGTTCTTC	CASSYLLGTGYEQFF
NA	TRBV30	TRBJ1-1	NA	TGTGCCTGGAGTGTACTTCAGGGGGCTTTCTTT	CAWSVLQGAFF
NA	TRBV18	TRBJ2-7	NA	TGTGCCAGCTCACCAGGGACTTTTGATGAGCAGTACTTC	CASSPGTFDEQYF
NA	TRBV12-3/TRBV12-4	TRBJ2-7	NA	TGTGCCAGCAGACCGACAGGCCGATACGAGCAGTACTTC	CASRPTGRYEQYF
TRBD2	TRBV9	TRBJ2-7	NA	TGTGCCAGCAGCGTAGCTATCGGGGGGACCTACGAGCAGTACTTC	CASSVAIGGTYEQYF
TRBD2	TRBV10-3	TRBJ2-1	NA	TGTGCCATCAGTGACCAACTAGCGGGGGCGGGCGATGAGCAGTTCTTC	CAISDQLAGAGDEQFF
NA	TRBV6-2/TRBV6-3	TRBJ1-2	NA	TGTGCCAGCAGTAGAGAGCAAGAGGGCTATGGCTACACCTTC	CASSREQEGYGYTF
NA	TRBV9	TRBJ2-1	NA	TGTGCCAGCAGCCAGGGAGATTTGGCTAGTCACTTTGGACACAATGAGCAGTTCTTC	CASSQGDLASHFGHNEQFF
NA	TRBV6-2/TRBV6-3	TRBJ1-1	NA	TGTGCCAGCAGCCCGGTTGTCGAGCTCGGAGCTTTCTTT	CASSPVVELGAFF
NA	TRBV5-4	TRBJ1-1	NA	TGTGACAGCAGCTACGACATGTTCGCGAACACTGAAGCTTTCTTT	CDSSYDMFANTEAFF
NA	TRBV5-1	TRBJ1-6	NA	TGCGCCAGCAGGATTGGGGACATCTCATATAATTCACCCCTCCACTTT	CASRIGDISYNSPLHF
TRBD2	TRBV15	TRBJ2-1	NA	TGTGCCACCAGCAGAGATCTGACTAGCGGGGGGGTATACAATGAGCAGTTCTTC	CATSRDLTSGGVYNEQFF
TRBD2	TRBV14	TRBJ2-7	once	TGTGCCAGCAGCCAAGATCGGGGGGGCGAGCAGTACTTC	CASSQDRGGEQYF
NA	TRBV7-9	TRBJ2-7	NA	TGTGCCAGCAGCTCCTCGACTACCCCTTACGAGCAGTACTTC	CASSSSTTPYEQYF
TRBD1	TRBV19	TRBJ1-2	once	TGTGCCAGTAGTGAAATGACAGGGGGCCGGGCCTATGGCTACACCTTC	CASSEMTGGRAYGYTF